The next 30 T cell receptor beta chains were all read from a single sample in a study of blood T cell repertoires in COVID-19. Assay used: immunoSEQ multiplex PCR; TCRdb lists only in-frame clones, some missing. Among 95,000 to 150,000 clones, 82% were seen once, and the ten largest hold about 4.5%. Sequenced sample: peripheral blood. The source is a woman in her seventies with acute or convalescent COVID-19.

V gene TRBV6-2 or TRBV6-3 combines with J gene TRBJ2-7; no clear D gene. V dropped 2 bases and J dropped 0 bases, with 11 bases sitting between them. Germline CDR1 MNHEY, CDR2 SVGEGT. The CDR3 is 15 amino acids. The CDR3, as DNA: TGTGCCAGCAGTTACAACTCAAGGAGCTCCTACGAGCAGTACTTC. Its translation: CASSYNSRSSYEQYF.

The rearrangement joins TRBV7-2 to TRBJ1-2; D ambiguous. Trimming cost V 1 base and J 6 bases, with 9 bases left between them. Germline CDR1 SGHTA, CDR2 FQGNSA. CDR3 length: 13 amino acids. The CDR3 here is CASSLERENGYTF. The CDR3 coding sequence is TGTGCCAGCAGCTTAGAAAGGGAGAATGGCTACACCTTC.

The chain joins TRBV30 to TRBJ2-7; 7 positions agree with TRBD1. CDR1 and CDR2 from the germline V gene are GTSNPN and SVGIG (reference sequence). This CDR3 contains 15 residues. V shed 4 bases and J 6 bases; nucleotides not matched to a gene: 15. CDR3 loop: CAWKVLGGAQLEQYF. The CDR3 nucleotides are TGTGCCTGGAAAGTTTTAGGGGGCGCCCAGCTCGAGCAGTACTTC. Full variable domain (outside the CDR3, taken from reference TRBV30 and TRBJ2-7): SQTIHQWPATLVQPVGSPLSLECTVEGTSNPNLYWYRQAAGRGLQLLFYSVGIGQISSEVPQNLSASRPQDRQFILSSKKLLLSDSGFYLCAWKVLGGAQLEQYFGPGTRLTVT.

CDR3 in DNA: TGCAGCGTTGATAGCCAGGGGTCCGATACGCAGTATTTT. The encoded protein is CSVDSQGSDTQYF. V is TRBV29-1 and J is TRBJ2-3, with D perhaps TRBD1 (6 bases). Between the trimmed V and J ends, which lost 3 bases and 6 bases, there was a span of 13 bases. Germline values: CDR1 SQVTM, CDR2 ANQGSEA. The CDR3 extends over 13 amino acids.

For this clone: The same CDR3 arises from other DNA sequences in this sample as well. The rearrangement uses TRBV5-1 and TRBJ2-2; 7 nucleotides match TRBD1. Germline CDR1 SGHRS, CDR2 YFSETQ. J lost 2 bases, V lost 4 bases, and 5 bases had no gene match. The CDR3 runs 15 residues. CDR3 residues: CASSLRQGNTGELFF. CDR3 nucleotide sequence: TGCGCCAGCAGCCTGCGACAGGGTAACACCGGGGAGCTGTTTTTT.

In this sample, this clone turned up once. The V gene is TRBV27, the J gene TRBJ1-2; D is possibly TRBD1 (5 bases). CDR3 size: 15 residues. From germline, CDR1 is MNHEY and CDR2 SMNVEV (reference sequence). V was pared by 2 bases and J by 0 bases, with 10 bases between. CDR3 sequence reads: CASSLNRRTNYGYTF. The CDR3 DNA reads as TGTGCCAGCAGTTTAAACAGGAGAACTAACTATGGCTACACCTTC.

The chain carries TRBV10-3 and TRBJ1-1; 9 bases map to TRBD1. The CDR3 has 13 residues. Trimming cost V 6 bases and J 5 bases; bases outside gene matches: 4. Germline CDR1 is ENHRY and CDR2 is SYGVKD. The CDR3 DNA sequence: TGTGCCATCAGAAGACAGGGGGAGACTGAAGCTTTCTTT. Translating it yields CAIRRQGETEAFF.

The chain uses TRBV20-1 and TRBJ2-1; D may be TRBD2 (5 bases). Trimming took off 7 bases at V and 8 bases at J, with 12 bases between the two ends. The CDR3 has 11 residues. Germline-derived CDR1 and CDR2 are DFQATT and SNEGSKA (reference sequence). The CDR3 loop is CSEASGHEQFF. The CDR3 DNA reads as TGCAGTGAGGCCAGCGGTCATGAGCAGTTCTTC.

This CDR3 reads CASSSGTDYGYTF. The CDR3 coding sequence is TGTGCCAGCAGCTCCGGGACAGACTATGGCTACACCTTC. V is TRBV11-3 and J is TRBJ1-2; 7 nucleotides agree with TRBD1. V dropped 4 bases and J dropped 3; count of bases not matched to a gene: 2. The V gene's germline CDR1 is SGHNT and CDR2 YENEEA. This CDR3 comprises 13 residues.

V is TRBV14 and J is TRBJ2-7; 7 bases agree with TRBD1. Germline CDR1 reads SGHDN; CDR2 reads FVKESK. With V trimmed by 4 bases and J by 3 bases, 3 bases remained unmatched. The CDR3 totals 13 residues. The CDR3 DNA follows: TGTGCCAGCAGCCGACAGGGTGTCTACGAGCAGTACGTC. As protein: CASSRQGVYEQYV.

The chain recombines TRBV11-3 with TRBJ2-1; 12 nucleotides line up with TRBD1. From germline, CDR1 is SGHNT and CDR2 YENEEA. V trimming: 1 base; J trimming: 10 bases; junction bases outside the gene matches: 8. The CDR3 sequence is 16 residues long. The CDR3 bases are TGTGCCAGCAGCTTAGGCCGGGACAGGGGGCGTTTGGAGCAGTTCTTC. Its protein is CASSLGRDRGRLEQFF.

The chain couples TRBV4-1 to TRBJ2-1, with TRBD2 identical over 8 bases. Germline V gene lookup returns CDR1 MGHRA and CDR2 YSYEKL. V lost 4 bases and J lost 3; bases outside the gene matches: 5. The CDR3 is 15 amino acids. The CDR3 coding sequence is TGCGCCAGCAGCCCGGGGGGGTCCTACTACAATGAGCAGTTCTTC. Translating it yields CASSPGGSYYNEQFF.

The chain links TRBV30 to TRBJ1-2, with TRBD1 as a possible D gene (5 bases). Germline loops: CDR1 GTSNPN, CDR2 SVGIG (reference sequence). The CDR3 has 12 amino acids. Trimming cost V 8 bases and J 3 bases, with 13 bases left between them. This CDR3 is CAGAGIYYGYTF. CDR3 nucleotides: TGTGCCGGTGCAGGGATCTACTATGGCTACACCTTC.

This rearrangement joins TRBV30 to TRBJ1-3; the D gene is possibly TRBD1 (5 bases). The V gene's germline CDR1 is GTSNPN and CDR2 SVGIG (reference sequence). The CDR3 loop spans 15 amino acids. The germline V and J ends were trimmed by 3 bases and 0 bases, with 12 bases remaining between them. The CDR3 DNA follows: TGTGCCTGGAGAGGAGGGACGGCCTCTGGAAACACCATATATTTT. The encoded protein is CAWRGGTASGNTIYF.

The rearrangement uses TRBV2 and TRBJ2-1; D ambiguous. Germline values: CDR1 SNHLY, CDR2 FYNNEI. The CDR3 is 19 residues long. Trimming left V 2 bases short and J 2 bases short, with 22 bases between. The CDR3 reads CASSELPLLYSRTYNEQFF. DNA for the CDR3: TGTGCCAGCAGTGAATTACCTTTGCTGTACAGCCGGACCTACAATGAGCAGTTCTTC.

The rearrangement links TRBV7-9 to TRBJ2-5; D is undetermined. Trimming pared 3 bases from V and 1 base from J, leaving 12 bases between. The germline gives CDR1 SEHNR, CDR2 FQNEAQ (reference sequence). The CDR3 contains 15 residues. The CDR3 sequence: CASSFKNTFQETQYF. Written as DNA, the CDR3 is TGTGCCAGCAGCTTTAAGAACACCTTCCAAGAGACCCAGTACTTC.

This chain uses TRBV5-1 with TRBJ1-6; 7 bases fit TRBD1. The CDR3 length is 18 residues. Germline loops: CDR1 SGHRS, CDR2 YFSETQ. J gave up 2 bases and V 4 bases, and 12 bases lay outside the gene matches. DNA for the CDR3: TGCGCCAGCAGCCTACTGGGACAGTCAAATACCTATAATTCACCCCTCCACTTT. Its protein is CASSLLGQSNTYNSPLHF.

V gene TRBV7-8 combines with J gene TRBJ1-5; no clear D. The CDR3 runs to 15 residues. Germline values: CDR1 SGHVS, CDR2 FQNEAQ. V lost 1 base, J lost 4 bases, and 11 bases lay in between. CDR3 in DNA: TGTGCCAGCAGCTTAGGGTCCGCCAGGAATCAGCCCCAGCATTTT. Translated, it gives CASSLGSARNQPQHF.

This chain connects TRBV12-3 or TRBV12-4 to TRBJ2-4; D possibly corresponds to TRBD2 (7 bases). V lost 8 bases to trimming and J lost 6 bases, with 14 bases between them. The CDR3 has 13 amino acids. CDR3: CASGGGIRNIQYF. In DNA, the CDR3 is TGTGCCAGCGGGGGGGGCATTAGAAACATTCAGTACTTC.

Here the CDR3 reads CASSFTGGSPLHF. In DNA form, the CDR3 reads TGTGCCAGCAGTTTCACAGGGGGCTCACCCCTCCACTTT. The J gene is TRBJ1-6, the V gene TRBV5-6; TRBD1 aligns across 9 bases. This CDR3 region has 13 residues. Unmatched junction bases numbered 4, after V lost 5 bases and J lost 10 bases. Per germline, CDR1 SGHDT and CDR2 YYEEEE.

The chain is built from TRBV6-5 and TRBJ1-5, with TRBD1 matching 7 bases. The trim removed 5 bases at V and 4 bases at J, leaving 8 bases unmatched. Germline CDR1 MNHEY, CDR2 SVGAGI. The CDR3 covers 15 residues. The CDR3 DNA sequence: TGTGCCAGCAGTACCCGCGGACAGGAGAATCAGCCCCAGCATTTT. This translates into CASSTRGQENQPQHF.

The rearrangement links TRBV10-3 to TRBJ1-5; 7 nucleotides align to TRBD1. Germline loops: CDR1 ENHRY, CDR2 SYGVKD. V lost 5 bases, J lost 3 bases, and 4 bases stayed unmatched. The CDR3 is 14 amino acids. The CDR3 region has the DNA TGTGCCATCAGTAGACAGGGTAACAATCAGCCCCAGCATTTT. This gives the protein CAISRQGNNQPQHF.

This clone has just one count. V gene TRBV11-3 combines with J gene TRBJ1-6, with TRBD1 identical over 9 bases. The CDR3 has 15 residues. The ends lost 5 bases at V and 10 bases at J; junction bases unmatched: 9. CDR1 and CDR2 (germline): SGHNT, YENEEA. The CDR3 DNA follows: TGTGCCAGCAGCCGTTTGGGGGACAGGGTCTCACCCCTCCACTTT. This sequence encodes CASSRLGDRVSPLHF.

Only a few counts were recorded for this clone. The genes are TRBV18 and TRBJ2-7; 7 positions agree with TRBD1. Looked up from germline, CDR1 is KGHSH and CDR2 is LQKENI. V was pared by 3 bases and J by 4 bases, with 9 bases of the junction left unmatched. The CDR3 is made up of 15 amino acids. DNA for the CDR3: TGTGCCAGCTCACCTACTGGACAGGTCAATTACGAGCAGTACTTC. Its translation is CASSPTGQVNYEQYF.

The rearrangement uses TRBV7-2 and TRBJ1-2, with 9 bases matching TRBD1. The germline V gene has CDR1 SGHTA and CDR2 FQGNSA. The V segment lost 4 bases and the J segment 3 bases; nucleotides outside the gene matches: 9. The CDR3 covers 16 residues. The CDR3 region has the DNA TGTGCCAGCAGCTCAGACGTGGGGACAGGGTACTATGGCTACACCTTC. Translation gives CASSSDVGTGYYGYTF.

This clone rates as medium-sized. The chain uses TRBV19 and TRBJ1-1; 10 bases fit TRBD1. V trimming: 7 bases; J trimming: 7 bases; junction bases outside the gene matches: 15. The V gene's germline CDR1 is LNHDA and CDR2 SQIVND (reference sequence). CDR3 length equals 16 residues. Here the CDR3 DNA reads TGTGCCAGTACTCCCCGGGACAGGGGAATCGGAGGTGAAGCTTTCTTT. Translated, it gives CASTPRDRGIGGEAFF.

This chain joins TRBV12-3 or TRBV12-4 and TRBJ2-5; 7 positions agree with TRBD2. V lost 4 bases and J lost 10; bases outside the gene matches: 6. This CDR3 is 12 amino acids long. The CDR3 DNA reads TGTGCCAGCAGTTCTCCCCGGGACTACCAGTACTTC. Translated: CASSSPRDYQYF.

This clone was observed a handful of times. The sample contains more than one DNA sequence encoding this CDR3. The J gene is TRBJ2-5, the V gene TRBV30; a weak D match, TRBD2 (6 bases). Germline V gene lookup returns CDR1 GTSNPN and CDR2 SVGIG (reference sequence). The ends were cut back, 2 bases at V and 3 bases at J, with 10 bases in the middle. The CDR3 is made up of 13 amino acids. CDR3 DNA: TGTGCCTGGAGTTGGAGGGAAAAAGAGACCCAGTACTTC. Encoded protein: CAWSWREKETQYF.

The table lists this clone with a count of one. V and J are TRBV11-2 and TRBJ2-3, with 8 bases that match TRBD1. Germline V gives CDR1 SGHAT, CDR2 FQNNGV. Trimming cost V 5 bases and J 2 bases; bases outside gene matches: 3. This CDR3 has 14 residues. CDR3 sequence: CASSRGQATDTQYF. CDR3 DNA: TGTGCCAGCAGCCGGGGACAGGCCACAGATACGCAGTATTTT. Filled out from reference TRBV11-2 and TRBJ2-3, the complete variable domain reads EAGVAQSPRYKIIEKRQSVAFWCNPISGHATLYWYQQILGQGPKLLIQFQNNGVVDDSQLPKDRFSAERLKGVDSTLKIQPAKLEDSAVYLCASSRGQATDTQYFGPGTRLTVL.

The chain links TRBV5-1 to TRBJ1-3; D is perhaps TRBD1 (6 bases). The germline CDR1 and CDR2 sequences are SGHRS and YFSETQ. V was pared by 4 bases and J by 0 bases, with 11 bases between. This CDR3 contains 15 residues. CDR3 DNA: TGCGCCAGCAGCGTACAGGGTCGCTCTGGAAACACCATATATTTT. It codes for CASSVQGRSGNTIYF.